One sample yielded the 31 T cell receptor beta chains listed below, sequenced in a study of CD8+CD57+ T cells in acquired aplastic anemia. Researchers used genomic DNA as the template to profile TCR beta VDJ and CDR3. TCRdb used MiXCR to reprocess the reads, holding one entry per CDR3 protein. This sample has approximately 190,000 distinct CDR3 sequences, with 40% to 50% found just once. All sequencing subjects had displayed CD8+CD57+ cell expansion on flow cytometry. Sequenced: sorted CD4+, CD8+, or CD8+CD57+ T cells (not recorded which) from PBMCs. These receptors were collected from a human donor with aplastic anemia.

V and J are TRBV7-9 and TRBJ2-7; D not certain. CDR1 SEHNR and CDR2 FQNEAQ come from the germline V gene (reference sequence). This CDR3 is built from 14 residues. Between the trimmed V and J ends, which lost 4 bases and 6 bases, there was a span of 16 bases. This CDR3 reads CASSSRTLNFEQYF. Written as DNA, the CDR3 is TGTGCCAGCAGCTCAAGGACCCTCAATTTCGAGCAGTACTTC. Drawing the rest from reference TRBV7-9 and TRBJ2-7, the complete variable domain is DTGVSQNPRHKITKRGQNVTFRCDPISEHNRLYWYRQTLGQGPEFLTYFQNEAQLEKSRLLSDRFSAERPKGSFSTLEIQRTEQGDSAMYLCASSSRTLNFEQYFGPGTRLTVT.

Remarks on this clonotype: One end of the junction is discordant with germline, which a read error may explain. This chain links TRBV20-1 with TRBJ1-5, with D possibly matching TRBD1 (6 bases). CDR3 size: 15 residues. The germline V gene encodes CDR1 DFQATT and CDR2 SNEGSKA (reference sequence). CDR3 DNA sequence: TGCGGTGCTAGTGGACAGTCGGGAATGGATCAGCCCCAGCATTTT. Amino acid sequence: CGASGQSGMDQPQHF.

The genes are TRBV3-1 and TRBJ2-7, with 7 bases matching TRBD2. The CDR3 totals 12 residues. CDR1 is LGHDT and CDR2 is YNNKEL in the germline V gene (reference sequence). V lost 6 bases, J lost 6 bases, and 5 bases stayed unmatched. In DNA form, the CDR3 reads TGTGCCAGCAGGGGGGGGGATCGCGAGCAGTACTTC. It translates to CASRGGDREQYF.

This chain uses TRBV9 with TRBJ2-2; D is undetermined. The V gene's germline CDR1 is SGDLS and CDR2 YYNGEE. This CDR3 has 17 amino acids. Trimming removed 0 bases from V and 2 bases from J, with 14 bases in between. CDR3 nucleotide sequence: TGTGCCAGCAGCGTAGTCGGCAGGTTGGAAAACACCGGGGAGCTGTTTTTT. It specifies CASSVVGRLENTGELFF.

This clonotype came up a few times. J is TRBJ2-5 and V is TRBV7-9; 7 nucleotides match TRBD2. V lost 3 bases to trimming and J lost 2 bases; unmatched junction nucleotides: 0. Germline-derived CDR1 and CDR2 are SEHNR and FQNEAQ (reference sequence). The CDR3 is made up of 13 amino acids. CDR3 in DNA: TGTGCCAGCAGCTTTAGCGGGCAAGAGACCCAGTACTTC. It encodes CASSFSGQETQYF.

This chain joins TRBV5-1 and TRBJ2-5; 9 nucleotides agree with TRBD1. From germline, CDR1 is SGHRS and CDR2 YFSETQ. This CDR3 region has 15 residues. V dropped 2 bases and J dropped 2; count of bases not matched to a gene: 4. This CDR3 is CASSFGTGQQETQYF. In DNA, the CDR3 is TGCGCCAGCAGCTTTGGGACAGGGCAACAAGAGACCCAGTACTTC.

The chain recombines TRBV10-1 with TRBJ2-1, with D perhaps matching TRBD2 (6 bases). Germline loops: CDR1 WNHNN, CDR2 SYGVQD (reference sequence). The length of the CDR3 is 13 residues. The CDR3 nucleotides are TGCGCAGTCCAGCGGGCTAGCAGCGATGAGCAGTTCTTC. Encoded protein: CAVQRASSDEQFF.

The gene calls are TRBV7-8 and TRBJ1-2; 7 bases fit TRBD1. The junction had 8 bases not matched to a gene; V was cut back by 1 base and J by 0 bases. Germline V gives CDR1 SGHVS, CDR2 FQNEAQ. The CDR3 has 17 amino acids. The CDR3 nucleotides are TGTGCCAGCAGCTTAGGCACAGGGGTGAAAGCTAACTATGGCTACACCTTC. It translates to CASSLGTGVKANYGYTF.

The chain is built from TRBV6-1 and TRBJ2-7; TRBD2 matches 7 bases. CDR1 and CDR2 from the germline V gene are MNHNS and SASEGT. J was trimmed by 0 bases and V by 1 base; bases with no gene match: 3. The CDR3 has 15 amino acids. The CDR3 loop reads CASSEDLAASYEQYF. In DNA, the CDR3 is TGTGCCAGCAGTGAAGATCTAGCGGCCTCCTACGAGCAGTACTTC.

There are many counts of this clonotype. V is TRBV11-3 and J is TRBJ2-1; possible D gene TRBD2, 5 bases. Germline CDR1 reads SGHNT; CDR2 reads YENEEA. The CDR3 sequence is 12 residues long. Trimming removed 4 bases from V and 4 bases from J, with 5 bases in between. DNA of the CDR3: TGTGCCAGCAGCTCGGGATACAATGAGCAGTTCTTC. Translating it yields CASSSGYNEQFF.

This clonotype was found a few times. The chain couples TRBV10-3 to TRBJ2-7; D is perhaps TRBD1 (5 bases). V lost 4 bases, J lost 2 bases, and 12 bases lay in between. Germline V gives CDR1 ENHRY, CDR2 SYGVKD. The CDR3 loop spans 14 amino acids. The CDR3 DNA follows: TGTGCCATCAGTGTTTCAGGGAATCCCTACGAGCAGTACTTC. It encodes CAISVSGNPYEQYF.

This clonotype was recorded only once. V and J are TRBV29-1 and TRBJ2-1, with TRBD2 identical over 13 bases. Germline CDR1 SQVTM, CDR2 ANQGSEA. The trim removed 7 bases at V and 8 bases at J, leaving 11 bases unmatched. There are 15 residues in the CDR3. The CDR3 coding sequence is TGCAGCGCTAGGACTAGCGGGAGTCCGGGCGATGAGCAGTTCTTC. Its translation is CSARTSGSPGDEQFF.

This clonotype occurred a few times. The rearrangement uses TRBV10-3 and TRBJ2-7, with D perhaps matching TRBD1 (5 bases). The V end lost 4 bases, the J end lost 2 bases, and 12 bases lay between the germline ends. CDR1 ENHRY and CDR2 SYGVKD come from the germline V gene. The CDR3 covers 14 residues. CDR3 residues: CAISGADKAYEQYF. Written as DNA, the CDR3 is TGTGCCATCAGTGGGGCGGACAAGGCCTACGAGCAGTACTTC.

In this sample, this clonotype turned up once. A much larger clone lies one base from this, so it may be a read error. The CDR3 bases are TGCGCCAGCAGCTTGTGTTATCGGGTCGGGGAGACCCAGTACTTC. Encoded protein: CASSLCYRVGETQYF. The chain uses TRBV5-1 and TRBJ2-5, with D uncertain. The length of the CDR3 is 15 residues. Germline V gene data show CDR1 as SGHRS and CDR2 as YFSETQ. Between the trimmed V and J ends, which lost 1 base and 5 bases, there was a span of 15 bases.

The V gene is TRBV5-4, the J gene TRBJ2-1, with D possibly matching TRBD2 (5 bases). This CDR3 is built from 13 residues. With 0 bases removed from V and 7 bases from J, the gap between germline ends came to 8 bases. Germline values: CDR1 SGHNT, CDR2 YYREEE (reference sequence). The CDR3 spells CASSLVSANEQFF. The CDR3 DNA sequence: TGTGCCAGCAGCTTGGTTAGCGCGAATGAGCAGTTCTTC.

This clonotype appeared many times. The chain recombines TRBV11-1 with TRBJ2-5; D unclear. With 5 bases removed from V and 2 bases from J, the gap between germline ends came to 3 bases. Germline assignment: CDR1 SGHAT and CDR2 FQDESV (reference sequence). The CDR3 covers 11 residues. DNA of the CDR3: TGTGCCAGCAGCGATCAAGAGACCCAGTACTTC. This translates into CASSDQETQYF. Using reference TRBV11-1 and TRBJ2-5 for the parts outside the CDR3, the full variable domain is EAEVAQSPRYKITEKSQAVAFWCDPISGHATLYWYRQILGQGPELLVQFQDESVVDDSQLPKDRFSAERLKGVDSTLKIQPAELGDSAMYLCASSDQETQYFGPGTRLLVL.

This sequence joins TRBV20-1 and TRBJ2-3, with 8 nucleotides matching TRBD1. Germline V CDR1 and CDR2: DFQATT, SNEGSKA (reference sequence). The V gene end was trimmed by 4 bases and the J gene end by 0 bases; junction bases not matched to a gene: 3. The CDR3 covers 14 residues. CDR3 region: CSATGQGSTDTQYF. The DNA of the CDR3 is TGCAGTGCTACCGGACAGGGTAGCACAGATACGCAGTATTTT.

V and J are TRBV6-5 and TRBJ2-7, with 8 positions matching TRBD1. CDR1 is MNHEY, CDR2 SVGAGI, per germline. V dropped 0 bases and J dropped 4; count of bases not matched to a gene: 5. The length of the CDR3 is 15 residues. For the CDR3, the DNA is TGTGCCAGCAGTTACTCGAGGGGACAGGTATACGAGCAGTACTTC. Translating it yields CASSYSRGQVYEQYF.

CDR3 DNA: TGTGCCAGCAGTTACGTGGGGGGGAGCTCCTACGAGCAGTACTTC. It specifies CASSYVGGSSYEQYF. V gene TRBV6-5 combines with J gene TRBJ2-7, with 7 bases fitting TRBD2. Germline lookup yields CDR1 MNHEY and CDR2 SVGAGI. This CDR3 contains 15 residues. The V gene end was trimmed by 2 bases and the J gene end by 0 bases; junction bases not matched to a gene: 4.

This clonotype has a handful of counts. The rearrangement uses TRBV7-2 and TRBJ1-1; tentative D call: TRBD1 (6 bases). Per germline, CDR1 SGHTA and CDR2 FQGNSA. Between the trimmed V and J ends, which lost 7 bases and 1 base, there was a span of 13 bases. The CDR3 has 14 residues. CDR3 DNA: TGTGCCAGCAAGCTGAAGGGACAGAACACTGAAGCTTTCTTT. Translating gives CASKLKGQNTEAFF.

In this sample, this clonotype turned up many times. The chain links TRBV9 to TRBJ2-7, with TRBD1 identical over 7 bases. With 4 bases clipped from V and 0 bases from J, the junction kept 7 bases outside the gene matches. The germline V gene encodes CDR1 SGDLS and CDR2 YYNGEE. The CDR3 loop spans 15 amino acids. The CDR3 protein is CASSPMDRPSYEQYF. CDR3 in DNA: TGTGCCAGCAGCCCGATGGACAGGCCCTCCTACGAGCAGTACTTC.

The V gene is TRBV19, the J gene TRBJ1-1; no reliable D call. Germline CDR1 reads LNHDA; CDR2 reads SQIVND (reference sequence). The CDR3 length is 12 residues. Deletions cut 3 bases from V and 7 bases from J, with 9 bases between. CDR3 residues: CASSMAGSEAFF. The CDR3 DNA reads TGTGCCAGTAGTATGGCGGGTAGTGAAGCTTTCTTT.

The rearrangement joins TRBV15 to TRBJ2-2; D is ambiguous. CDR1 and CDR2 (germline): LNHNV, YYDKDF (reference sequence). This CDR3 region has 15 residues. V lost 1 base and J lost 0, with 6 bases in between. The CDR3 nucleotides read TGTGCCACCAGCAGAGGGTCAGCGAACACCGGGGAGCTGTTTTTT. It is translated as CATSRGSANTGELFF.

At least ten counts were recorded for this clonotype. The J gene is TRBJ2-6, the V gene TRBV5-4; D may be TRBD1 (5 bases). Trimming shortened V by 5 bases and J by 1 base, and 10 bases separated the two germline ends. The CDR3 runs to 15 residues. Germline V gene data show CDR1 as SGHNT and CDR2 as YYREEE (reference sequence). The CDR3 loop is CASRNTGSGANVLTF. The CDR3 DNA reads TGTGCCAGCAGGAATACAGGATCTGGGGCCAACGTCCTGACTTTC.

This clonotype was observed a few times. The V call is TRBV20-1, the J call TRBJ2-7; the D call may be TRBD1 or TRBD2 (5 bases each). The germline gives CDR1 DFQATT, CDR2 SNEGSKA (reference sequence). V was cut by 5 bases and J by 4 bases, with 9 bases left in between. CDR3 size: 11 residues. CDR3 residues: CSALRGYEQYF. The CDR3 bases are TGCAGTGCTCTGAGGGGATACGAGCAGTACTTC.

This clonotype was seen many times. The CDR3 DNA reads as TGTGCCAGCAGTGAAACAGGGACGGGAAACACCATATATTTT. Translated, it gives CASSETGTGNTIYF. J is TRBJ1-3 and V is TRBV9; possibly TRBD1 for D (6 bases). This CDR3 region has 14 residues. Germline V gene sequence: CDR1 SGDLS, CDR2 YYNGEE. Trimming took off 5 bases at V and 4 bases at J, with 13 bases between the two ends.

The rearrangement joins TRBV24-1 to TRBJ2-2; a weak D match, TRBD2 (6 bases). This CDR3 spans 15 amino acids. Trimming shortened V by 5 bases and J by 3 bases, and 12 bases separated the two germline ends. In germline, CDR1 is KGHDR, CDR2 SFDVKD. The CDR3 DNA follows: TGTGCCACCAGTGCGGGTCGGGGGTACACCGGGGAGCTGTTTTTT. Encoded protein: CATSAGRGYTGELFF.

This chain connects TRBV19 to TRBJ2-2, with no clear D. Per the germline V gene, CDR1 is LNHDA and CDR2 is SQIVND (reference sequence). Between the trimmed V and J ends, which lost 7 bases and 4 bases, there was a span of 10 bases. This CDR3 contains 13 residues. CDR3 residues: CASKDGPTGELFF. CDR3 in DNA: TGTGCCAGTAAGGACGGACCCACCGGGGAGCTGTTTTTT.

This clonotype was seen many times. The chain has TRBV11-2 and TRBJ2-7; the D is unclear. CDR3 length equals 14 residues. V was clipped by 1 base and J by 5 bases, with 12 bases between them. Looked up from germline, CDR1 is SGHAT and CDR2 is FQNNGV. The CDR3 DNA reads TGTGCCAGCAGCTTAGTGGTTCTGGGCGACGAGCAGTACTTC. Translated, it gives CASSLVVLGDEQYF.

V usage is TRBV10-3 and J usage is TRBJ2-3; TRBD2 matches 15 bases. V shed 6 bases and J 1 base; nucleotides not matched to a gene: 5. Germline V CDR1 and CDR2: ENHRY, SYGVKD. The CDR3 runs to 17 residues. CDR3 sequence: CAISGTSGRKGTDTQYF. CDR3 DNA sequence: TGTGCCATCAGCGGGACTAGCGGGAGGAAGGGCACAGATACGCAGTATTTT.

The genes are TRBV10-3 and TRBJ1-5; a possible D gene is TRBD1 (6 bases). The CDR3 loop spans 14 amino acids. Germline V gene lookup returns CDR1 ENHRY and CDR2 SYGVKD. The ends were cut back, 5 bases at V and 4 bases at J, with 12 bases in the middle. The CDR3 loop is CAISPGGPNQPQHF. The CDR3 DNA follows: TGTGCCATCAGTCCGGGGGGCCCAAATCAGCCCCAGCATTTT.